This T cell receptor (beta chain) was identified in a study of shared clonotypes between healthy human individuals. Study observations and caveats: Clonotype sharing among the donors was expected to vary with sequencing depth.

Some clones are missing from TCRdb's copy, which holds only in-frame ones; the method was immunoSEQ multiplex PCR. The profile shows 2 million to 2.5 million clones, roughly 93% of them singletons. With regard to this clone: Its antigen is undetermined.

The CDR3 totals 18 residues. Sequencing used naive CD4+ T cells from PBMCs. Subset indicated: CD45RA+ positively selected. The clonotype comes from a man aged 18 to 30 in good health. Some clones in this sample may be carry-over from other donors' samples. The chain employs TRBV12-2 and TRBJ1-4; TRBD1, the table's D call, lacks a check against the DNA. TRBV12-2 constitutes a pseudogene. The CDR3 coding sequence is TGTGCAAGTCGCTTAGGGAGCCCAGGGGGCGGAAATGCTGAAAAACTGTTTTTT. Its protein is CASRLGSPGGGNAEKLFF.